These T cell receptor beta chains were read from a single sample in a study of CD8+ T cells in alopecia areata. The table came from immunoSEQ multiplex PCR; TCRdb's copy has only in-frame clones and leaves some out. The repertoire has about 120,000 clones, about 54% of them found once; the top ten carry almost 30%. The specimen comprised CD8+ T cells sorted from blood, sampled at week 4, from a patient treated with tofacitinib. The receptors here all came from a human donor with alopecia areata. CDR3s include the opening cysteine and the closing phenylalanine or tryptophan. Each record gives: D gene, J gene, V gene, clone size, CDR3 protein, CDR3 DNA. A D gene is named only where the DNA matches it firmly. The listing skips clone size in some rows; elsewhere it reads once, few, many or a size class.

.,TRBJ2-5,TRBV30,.,CAWSVVRTIQETQYF,TGTGCCTGGAGTGTCGTCCGGACTATTCAAGAGACCCAGTACTTC
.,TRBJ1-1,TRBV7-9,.,CASSGGTRGTEAFF,TGTGCCAGCAGCGGCGGGACACGAGGAACTGAAGCTTTCTTT
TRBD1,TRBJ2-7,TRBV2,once,CASLLTRDRASYEQYF,TGTGCCAGCCTGTTAACCCGGGACAGGGCTTCCTACGAGCAGTACTTC
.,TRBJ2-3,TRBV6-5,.,CASSTTDTQYF,TGTGCCAGCAGCACCACAGATACGCAGTATTTT
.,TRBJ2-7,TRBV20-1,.,CSAYRAYEQYF,TGCAGTGCCTACAGGGCCTACGAGCAGTACTTC
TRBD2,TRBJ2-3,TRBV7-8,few,CASRGTSSSTDTQYF,TGTGCCAGCAGGGGGACTAGTTCTAGCACAGATACGCAGTATTTT
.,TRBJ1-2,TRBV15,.,CATSRGGEGPTAYYGYTF,TGTGCCACCAGCAGAGGCGGGGAGGGTCCAACCGCTTACTATGGCTACACCTTC
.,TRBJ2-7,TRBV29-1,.,CSARDGTSYEQYF,TGCAGCGCCCGGGACGGGACCTCCTACGAGCAGTACTTC
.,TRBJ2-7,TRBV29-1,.,CSVEIQARTYEQYF,TGCAGCGTTGAGATCCAGGCTCGAACCTACGAGCAGTACTTC
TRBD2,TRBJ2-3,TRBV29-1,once,CSVEARLAGTSTDTQYF,TGCAGCGTTGAAGCCAGACTAGCGGGGACTAGCACAGATACGCAGTATTTT
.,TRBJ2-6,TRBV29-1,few,CSVERPSSGANVLTF,TGCAGCGTTGAACGGCCGAGCTCTGGGGCCAACGTCCTGACTTTC
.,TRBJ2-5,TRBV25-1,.,CASSGERDQETQYF,TGTGCCAGCAGTGGCGAAAGGGACCAAGAGACCCAGTACTTC